A single sample gave rise to the 3 T cell receptor beta chains below, sequenced in a study of blood T cells in healthy people across ages. For the second PCR, which ran for 7 to 11 cycles, a sample-barcoded 5' primer and a J-beta primer mix were used. In TCRdb, the 5' RACE reads were re-called with MiXCR into one record per CDR3 protein. The sample yields more than 650,000 distinct CDR3 sequences, about 20% seen once. Sequenced: blood. Every receptor here comes from a man in his 70s in good health.

The sample holds a few counts of this clonotype. The chain joins TRBV20-1 to TRBJ2-6; weak D call: TRBD1 (5 bases). Between the trimmed V and J ends, which lost 2 bases and 0 bases, there was a span of 17 bases. Germline V gene data show CDR1 as DFQATT and CDR2 as SNEGSKA (reference sequence). The CDR3 runs 18 residues. CDR3 DNA: TGCAGTGCTAGATCTAGGACACAAACCCGCTCTGGGGCCAACGTCCTGACTTTC. Protein: CSARSRTQTRSGANVLTF.

This clonotype has only a few counts. The genes are TRBV20-1 and TRBJ1-2, with unresolved D. The CDR3 consists of 13 residues. V dropped 3 bases and J dropped 0 bases, with 8 bases sitting between them. Germline CDR1 and CDR2: DFQATT and SNEGSKA (reference sequence). The CDR3 bases are TGCAGTGCTAGGTCGCCAGCTAACTATGGCTACACCTTC. This gives the protein CSARSPANYGYTF.

The V and J genes are TRBV15 and TRBJ2-5; no reliable D call. The CDR3 has 13 residues. The germline V gene encodes CDR1 LNHNV and CDR2 YYDKDF (reference sequence). Trimming removed 1 base from V and 4 bases from J, with 7 bases in between. The CDR3 region is CATSRAPAETQYF. DNA for the CDR3: TGTGCCACCAGCAGAGCCCCGGCAGAGACCCAGTACTTC.